This T cell receptor beta chain was identified in a study of blood T cells in healthy people across ages. About the research overall: Template-switching capture recovered about one barcoded beta molecule per two T cells.

In each sample, at least 6 million PBMCs were isolated. On this clonotype: A read error may explain this, as a much larger clone is one base away.

Sample-barcoded 5' priming and a J-beta primer mix drove a second PCR of roughly 6 to 12 cycles. Researchers report that each sample yielded at least 2.5 million CDR3-containing paired-end reads. TCRdb itself ran the 5' RACE reads through MiXCR, one entry per CDR3 protein. Of roughly 1,500,000 distinct CDR3 sequences in the sample, almost 35% are singletons; the top ten hold around 11%. V lost 5 bases and J lost 0; bases outside the gene matches: 13. CDR1 is SGHRS and CDR2 is YFSETQ in the germline V gene. CDR3 length: 17 residues. Material for sequencing was blood. The source of this sequence is a woman aged 30 to 39 in good health. The chain joins TRBV5-1 to TRBJ2-7, with 8 bases aligning to TRBD2. CDR3 sequence (DNA): TGCGCCAGCAGTTCGGAACTAGCGGATTCCAGCTCCTACGAGCAGTACTTC. Encoded protein: CASSSELADSSSYEQYF.